This TCR beta chain was recorded in a study of T cell clonality in common variable immunodeficiency. Overall study findings and caveats: Compared with healthy controls, CVID subjects showed increased TCRbeta clonality, mostly in about a third.

Control and CVID samples contributed equal amounts of genomic DNA. Only in-frame clones appear in the TCRdb table, and some are missing; sequencing was by immunoSEQ multiplex PCR. In total the sample includes roughly 70,000 clones, none of them seen once. This clone showed up many times. What it recognizes is unknown. The read halts 3 residues ahead of the CDR3 end, with the missing end drawn from the germline J gene. Both groups were predominantly of Caucasian heritage. Germline CDR1 is MNHNS and CDR2 is SASEGT. The CDR3 is 15 amino acids. V shed 3 bases and J shed 9 bases, with 18 bases lying between them.

The V and J genes are TRBV6-1 and TRBJ1-3; D ambiguous. The sample taken for sequencing was peripheral blood mononuclear cells. This receptor was identified in a person between 18 and 75 years old in good health. The CDR3 is CASSDRVTQRGTIYF. CDR3 DNA, as far as it was read: TGTGCCAGCAGTGATCGAGTGACCCAACGGGGCACC.